Listed here are 27 T cell receptor beta chains from one sample, sequenced in a study of T-cell memory formation after mild COVID-19. A single record per CDR3 protein comes from TCRdb applying MiXCR to the 5' RACE reads. The table lists 130,000 to 150,000 distinct CDR3 sequences, under 25% of them singletons, with about 2.3% in the top ten. The sequenced sample was PBMCs or a T cell subset sorted from them (not recorded which). These receptors all come from an adult woman who had mild COVID-19 (a few samples of this study predate the infection). Cell type and time point are not known.

The chain is built from TRBV29-1 and TRBJ2-3; D uncertain. Trimming left V 4 bases short and J 5 bases short, with 4 bases between. The V gene's germline CDR1 is SQVTM and CDR2 ANQGSEA. CDR3 size: 10 residues. In DNA form, the CDR3 reads TGCAGCGTTGCTGTAGATACGCAGTATTTT. Translated, it gives CSVAVDTQYF.

A remark on this clonotype: Its ends do not fully match the called genes, so a read error is possible. This chain joins TRBV2 and TRBJ2-1, with D possibly matching TRBD1 (5 bases). The CDR3 has 11 residues. Per the germline V gene, CDR1 is SNHLY and CDR2 is FYNNEI. The CDR3 DNA follows: TGTGCCAGCAGTGAAGCCAGGGCCCGACTCTTC. It yields the protein CASSEARARLF.

The chain recombines TRBV5-1 with TRBJ2-2; no clear D gene. Trimming shortened V by 0 bases and J by 3 bases, and 12 bases separated the two germline ends. The CDR3 runs 16 residues. Germline V gene data show CDR1 as SGHRS and CDR2 as YFSETQ. CDR3 sequence reads: CASSLAVGAYTGELFF. Written as DNA, the CDR3 is TGCGCCAGCAGCTTGGCGGTTGGAGCCTACACCGGGGAGCTGTTTTTT. The full variable domain, with the rest looked up from reference TRBV5-1 and TRBJ2-2, is KAGVTQTPRYLIKTRGQQVTLSCSPISGHRSVSWYQQTPGQGLQFLFEYFSETQRNKGNFPGRFSGRQFSNSRSEMNVSTLELGDSALYLCASSLAVGAYTGELFFGEGSRLTVL.

The J gene is TRBJ1-5, the V gene TRBV27, with a tentative D call TRBD1 (5 bases). The germline V and J ends were trimmed by 1 base and 3 bases, with 16 bases remaining between them. The germline V gene encodes CDR1 MNHEY and CDR2 SMNVEV (reference sequence). This CDR3 is built from 17 residues. CDR3 nucleotides: TGTGCCAGCAGTTTATGGTCTGGCCGGGGGACCAATCAGCCCCAGCATTTT. Translated, it gives CASSLWSGRGTNQPQHF.

The rearrangement links TRBV6-6 to TRBJ2-5; TRBD1 agrees at 8 bases. This CDR3 is 15 amino acids long. V lost 4 bases, J lost 5 bases, and 9 bases stayed unmatched. The germline gives CDR1 MNHNY, CDR2 SVGAGI (reference sequence). As DNA, the CDR3 is TGTGCCAGCAGTTCGGGACAGGAGGTCGGGGAGACCCAGTACTTC. Its protein is CASSSGQEVGETQYF.

This chain uses TRBV19 with TRBJ2-2, with a possible D match to TRBD1 (7 bases). The germline V and J ends were trimmed by 6 bases and 5 bases, with 22 bases remaining between them. This CDR3 region has 17 residues. Germline V gene lookup returns CDR1 LNHDA and CDR2 SQIVND (reference sequence). The DNA for the CDR3 is TGTGCCAGTAGCCCCCCAAGGGGGCGGGATCCTACCGGGGAGCTGTTTTTT. Its protein is CASSPPRGRDPTGELFF.

This clonotype appeared many times. The J gene is TRBJ2-5, the V gene TRBV5-1; no definite D call. Germline CDR1 SGHRS, CDR2 YFSETQ. V was cut by 7 bases and J by 4 bases, with 11 bases left in between. The CDR3 covers 12 residues. This chain's CDR3 is CASLGDGETQYF. In DNA, the CDR3 is TGCGCCAGCCTAGGCGACGGAGAGACCCAGTACTTC.

Only a few counts were recorded for this clonotype. The gene calls are TRBV20-1 and TRBJ1-6, with D possibly matching TRBD1 (5 bases). The V gene's germline CDR1 is DFQATT and CDR2 SNEGSKA (reference sequence). The V end was cut by 0 bases, the J end by 5 bases, with 11 bases between. The CDR3 loop spans 15 amino acids. The CDR3 DNA follows: TGCAGTGCTAGAGATCCAGGCAGGGATAATTCACCCCTCCACTTT. Residues: CSARDPGRDNSPLHF.

The chain links TRBV30 to TRBJ1-1; no definite D call. Germline CDR1 and CDR2: GTSNPN and SVGIG (reference sequence). CDR3 length equals 12 residues. V was clipped by 2 bases and J by 6 bases, with 10 bases between them. The CDR3 is CAWSSSSPEAFF. The CDR3 coding sequence is TGTGCCTGGAGTAGCAGTAGTCCTGAAGCTTTCTTT.

This clonotype was counted between two and nine times. V and J are TRBV5-1 and TRBJ2-5, with D possibly TRBD2 on 6 matching bases. The CDR3 is made up of 19 amino acids. Germline V lookup: CDR1 SGHRS, CDR2 YFSETQ. Trimming took 1 base from V and 1 from J, leaving 23 bases between them. CDR3 sequence reads: CASSLRTYSGRRGQETQYF. CDR3 bases: TGCGCCAGCAGCTTGAGGACCTACAGTGGTAGGAGGGGCCAAGAGACCCAGTACTTC.

This clonotype has just a few counts. The chain is built from TRBV28 and TRBJ1-1; D not certain. The germline V gene encodes CDR1 MDHEN and CDR2 SYDVKM. This CDR3 region has 13 residues. Trimming left V 3 bases short and J 3 bases short, with 8 bases between. The CDR3 sequence is CASSFWQDTEAFF. In DNA, the CDR3 is TGTGCCAGCAGTTTTTGGCAAGACACTGAAGCTTTCTTT.

V usage is TRBV6-2 or TRBV6-3 and J usage is TRBJ1-5; D unresolved. V was cut by 6 bases and J by 2 bases, with 8 bases left in between. The germline V gene has CDR1 MNHEY and CDR2 SVGEGT. The CDR3 is made up of 13 amino acids. The CDR3 DNA reads as TGTGCCAGCAGGCTCGGGGGCAATCAGCCCCAGCATTTT. Its protein product is CASRLGGNQPQHF.

A single count supports this clonotype. The chain's CDR3 is CASSDYGVTQYF. The CDR3 coding sequence is TGTGCCAGCAGCGATTACGGGGTTACGCAGTATTTT. V gene TRBV9 combines with J gene TRBJ2-3, with a weak D call TRBD2 (5 bases). The CDR3 totals 12 residues. The ends were cut back, 3 bases at V and 8 bases at J, with 10 bases in the middle. CDR1 and CDR2 (germline): SGDLS, YYNGEE.

This chain links TRBV20-1 with TRBJ2-7, with 10 bases fitting TRBD1. Germline V CDR1 and CDR2: DFQATT, SNEGSKA (reference sequence). The CDR3 is 15 residues long. V trimming: 1 base; J trimming: 3 bases; junction bases outside the gene matches: 6. The CDR3 nucleotides are TGCAGTGCTAGAGGTTCAGGGGACAGGGGCTACGAGCAGTACTTC. It encodes CSARGSGDRGYEQYF.

The chain joins TRBV5-1 to TRBJ2-5; 7 positions match TRBD1. With 4 bases clipped from V and 1 base from J, the junction kept 10 bases outside the gene matches. The CDR3 has 16 amino acids. Germline lookup yields CDR1 SGHRS and CDR2 YFSETQ. In DNA, the CDR3 is TGCGCCAGCAGCCTCTTGGGACAGCCACCCCAAGAGACCCAGTACTTC. As protein: CASSLLGQPPQETQYF.

The CDR3 is CASSPTIPGFGTGELFF. CDR3 DNA sequence: TGTGCCAGCAGCCCAACTATACCAGGGTTCGGGACCGGGGAGCTGTTTTTT. The chain carries TRBV5-6 and TRBJ2-2; D possibly corresponds to TRBD1 (5 bases). CDR1 is SGHDT and CDR2 is YYEEEE in the germline V gene. The CDR3 is 17 residues long. Trimming stripped 4 bases from V and 5 bases from J, with 21 bases between.

This clonotype was counted many times. The V and J genes are TRBV14 and TRBJ2-1; D gene ambiguous. The CDR3 contains 13 residues. From germline, CDR1 is SGHDN and CDR2 FVKESK. V was trimmed by 0 bases and J by 3 bases, leaving 3 bases between them. The chain's CDR3 is CASSQDSYNEQFF. The CDR3 DNA reads TGTGCCAGCAGCCAAGACAGCTACAATGAGCAGTTCTTC.

V usage is TRBV7-3 and J usage is TRBJ2-3; 9 bases are shared with TRBD2. The CDR3 runs to 16 residues. Germline values: CDR1 SGHTA, CDR2 FQGTGA. V trimming: 2 bases; J trimming: 1 base; junction bases outside the gene matches: 4. CDR3 region: CASSLGAGGRTDTQYF. CDR3 nucleotide sequence: TGTGCCAGCAGCTTAGGAGCGGGGGGCCGCACAGATACGCAGTATTTT.

The gene calls are TRBV7-6 and TRBJ2-1; TRBD2 agrees at 7 bases. Germline-derived CDR1 and CDR2 are SGHVS and FNYEAQ. The CDR3 spans 15 residues. The V segment lost 1 base and the J segment 8 bases; nucleotides outside the gene matches: 8. The DNA of the CDR3 is TGTGCCAGCAGCTTAGGTGCGGGAGCAGGCGATGAGCAGTTCTTC. It translates to CASSLGAGAGDEQFF.

The rearrangement links TRBV5-1 to TRBJ1-2, with unresolved D. This CDR3 contains 13 residues. The ends were cut back, 0 bases at V and 6 bases at J, with 9 bases in the middle. Germline V gives CDR1 SGHRS, CDR2 YFSETQ. This CDR3 is CASSLEGRDGYTF. CDR3 DNA sequence: TGCGCCAGCAGCTTGGAAGGGAGGGATGGCTACACCTTC.

The chain employs TRBV7-9 and TRBJ1-4; D perhaps matches TRBD1 (5 bases). V was cut by 4 bases and J by 6 bases, with 15 bases left in between. The V gene's germline CDR1 is SEHNR and CDR2 FQNEAQ (reference sequence). CDR3 size: 15 residues. This CDR3 is CASSSPGRGYEKLFF. In DNA form, the CDR3 reads TGTGCCAGCAGCTCTCCCGGTCGGGGCTATGAAAAACTGTTTTTT.

V and J are TRBV30 and TRBJ2-3; D gene uncertain. This CDR3 has 12 amino acids. V lost 4 bases, J lost 1 base, and 6 bases lay in between. Germline V CDR1 and CDR2: GTSNPN, SVGIG (reference sequence). The CDR3 spells CAWNRGTDTQYF. CDR3 nucleotides: TGTGCCTGGAATCGTGGCACAGATACGCAGTATTTT.

The chain joins TRBV6-1 to TRBJ1-2, with 9 bases matching TRBD1. Germline V CDR1 and CDR2: MNHNS, SASEGT. There are 14 residues in the CDR3. V lost 1 base, J lost 7 bases, and 4 bases stayed unmatched. CDR3 residues: CASSEVGTGFGYTF. CDR3 bases: TGTGCCAGCAGTGAAGTTGGGACAGGGTTTGGCTACACCTTC.

The rearrangement links TRBV7-2 to TRBJ2-5; TRBD2 matches at 7 bases. Germline V gives CDR1 SGHTA, CDR2 FQGNSA. The CDR3 covers 14 residues. V dropped 4 bases and J dropped 7; count of bases not matched to a gene: 9. The CDR3 loop reads CASSSRAPGGTQYF. CDR3 bases: TGTGCCAGCAGCTCTAGGGCTCCGGGGGGGACCCAGTACTTC.

This clonotype was seen a handful of times. The chain is built from TRBV12-3 or TRBV12-4 and TRBJ2-7, with D possibly called TRBD1 or TRBD2 (6 bases each). Trimming stripped 8 bases from V and 4 bases from J, with 27 bases between. CDR3 length equals 17 residues. This CDR3 is CASRGRLGGSSSYEQYF. The CDR3 bases are TGTGCCAGCCGAGGAAGATTGGGGGGCTCTAGCTCTTACGAGCAGTACTTC.

V usage is TRBV20-1 and J usage is TRBJ2-3; D perhaps matches TRBD2 (5 bases). The V and J ends lost 3 bases and 0 bases respectively, with 13 bases between them. Per germline, CDR1 DFQATT and CDR2 SNEGSKA (reference sequence). The CDR3 is made up of 15 amino acids. The CDR3 region has the DNA TGCAGTGCTAGGAGGTACCGGACTAGCACAGATACGCAGTATTTT. This encodes CSARRYRTSTDTQYF.

This clonotype occurred a few times. The gene calls are TRBV12-3 or TRBV12-4 and TRBJ1-4; D remains ambiguous. V lost 5 bases to trimming and J lost 6 bases, with 13 bases between them. CDR3 length: 14 amino acids. The CDR3, as DNA: TGTGCCAGCAGTCCCGACTCGGGGTATGAAAAACTGTTTTTT. It translates to CASSPDSGYEKLFF.